These 23 T cell receptor beta chains were all obtained from the same sample, sequenced in a study of cytomegalovirus exposure and HLA in healthy donors. The study ran its PCR with 60 Vbeta and 13 Jbeta primers. Assay: immunoSEQ multiplex PCR; the TCRdb copy retains only in-frame clones and omits some. The data contain 150,000 to 200,000 clones, around 85% of them seen just once; the ten biggest clones take up about 1.7%. The sample taken for sequencing was PBMCs. These receptors were obtained from a man younger than 35 in good health and CMV-seronegative.

This clone came up a few times. The chain is built from TRBV5-8 and TRBJ2-3; the match to TRBD2 covers 12 bases. Germline CDR1 SGHTS, CDR2 YDEGEE. The CDR3 has 16 amino acids. V lost 1 base and J lost 1; bases outside the gene matches: 1. The chain's CDR3 is CASSLRTSGGTDTQYF. DNA of the CDR3: TGTGCCAGCAGCTTGCGGACTAGCGGGGGCACAGATACGCAGTATTTT.

The table lists this clone with a few counts. This rearrangement joins TRBV9 to TRBJ2-3; 7 nucleotides match TRBD2. The V gene end was trimmed by 4 bases and the J gene end by 3 bases; junction bases not matched to a gene: 14. Germline V gene sequence: CDR1 SGDLS, CDR2 YYNGEE. This CDR3 contains 17 residues. This chain's CDR3 is CASSPMTSLGTTDTQYF. For the CDR3, the DNA is TGTGCCAGCAGCCCTATGACTAGCCTGGGGACGACAGATACGCAGTATTTT.

There are a few counts of this clone. The rearrangement links TRBV7-9 to TRBJ2-5; D is uncertain. CDR1 is SEHNR and CDR2 is FQNEAQ in the germline V gene (reference sequence). V gave up 1 base and J gave up 4 bases, with 10 bases separating them. The CDR3 spans 14 residues. The CDR3 loop is CASSLVPGRETQYF. Here the CDR3 DNA reads TGTGCCAGCAGCTTAGTTCCGGGTAGAGAGACCCAGTACTTC.

V usage is TRBV15 and J usage is TRBJ2-3; 10 bases fit TRBD2. This CDR3 is built from 15 residues. Per the germline V gene, CDR1 is LNHNV and CDR2 is YYDKDF (reference sequence). Unmatched junction bases numbered 3, after V lost 4 bases and J lost 2 bases. The CDR3 nucleotides read TGTGCCACCAGCAATGGGACTAGCGTCACAGATACGCAGTATTTT. It translates to CATSNGTSVTDTQYF. The full variable domain, rest sourced from reference TRBV15 and TRBJ2-3, is DAMVIQNPRYQVTQFGKPVTLSCSQTLNHNVMYWYQQKSSQAPKLLFHYYDKDFNNEADTPDNFQSRRPNTSFCFLDIRSPGLGDTAMYLCATSNGTSVTDTQYFGPGTRLTVL.

This chain joins TRBV5-1 and TRBJ2-2; 8 bases match TRBD2. There are 20 residues in the CDR3. V was clipped by 0 bases and J by 4 bases; unmatched bases: 17. CDR1 and CDR2 (germline): SGHRS, YFSETQ. CDR3 nucleotide sequence: TGCGCCAGCAGCTTGGTGCCTATTGGATCCGGGGGGGCTAGCACCGGGGAGCTGTTTTTT. As protein: CASSLVPIGSGGASTGELFF.

V usage is TRBV27 and J usage is TRBJ2-4; 7 nucleotides align to TRBD1. This CDR3 contains 16 residues. Trimming took 5 bases from V and 3 from J; bases not matched to a gene: 10. The germline V gene encodes CDR1 MNHEY and CDR2 SMNVEV (reference sequence). The CDR3 spells CASSLIGGAGKNIQYF. For the CDR3, the DNA is TGTGCCAGCAGTCTAATAGGGGGCGCGGGCAAAAACATTCAGTACTTC.

The rearrangement joins TRBV6-6 to TRBJ2-7; possibly TRBD1 for D (6 bases). Germline assignment: CDR1 MNHNY and CDR2 SVGAGI (reference sequence). The CDR3 spans 13 residues. Trimming cost V 0 bases and J 4 bases, with 7 bases left between them. The CDR3 DNA reads as TGTGCCAGCAGTTACTCGAGGGGGTACGAGCAGTACTTC. This translates into CASSYSRGYEQYF.

J is TRBJ1-2 and V is TRBV11-2, with a weak D call TRBD1 (5 bases). The CDR3 covers 13 residues. Germline lookup yields CDR1 SGHAT and CDR2 FQNNGV. V was cut by 5 bases and J by 8 bases, with 15 bases left in between. The CDR3 bases are TGTGCCAGCAGCGTTGGGGAACAGGAAGGCTACACCTTC. Its translation is CASSVGEQEGYTF.

The chain has TRBV7-3 and TRBJ1-1; TRBD1 might be the D (5 bases). Germline V gives CDR1 SGHTA, CDR2 FQGTGA. CDR3 length: 13 amino acids. V was shortened by 2 bases and J by 6 bases, with 10 bases between the two germline ends. This CDR3 is CASSLGAFAEAFF. The CDR3 region has the DNA TGTGCCAGCAGCTTAGGGGCATTTGCTGAAGCTTTCTTT.

The V call is TRBV5-1, the J call TRBJ2-5, with TRBD2 matching over 10 bases. The CDR3 length is 16 residues. Germline V lookup: CDR1 SGHRS, CDR2 YFSETQ. Trimming at V came to 1 base and at J to 5 bases, leaving 8 bases not matched to a gene. The CDR3 sequence is CASSLLASGSQETQYF. Here the CDR3 DNA reads TGCGCCAGCAGCTTGCTCGCTAGCGGGAGCCAGGAGACCCAGTACTTC.

The chain is built from TRBV27 and TRBJ2-3; a weak D match, TRBD1 (5 bases). V lost 4 bases to trimming and J lost 3 bases, with 20 bases between them. Looked up from germline, CDR1 is MNHEY and CDR2 is SMNVEV (reference sequence). CDR3 length equals 17 residues. The CDR3 DNA is TGTGCCAGCAGTTCCCCAAGAAGGGGAATGAGGACAGATACGCAGTATTTT. It encodes CASSSPRRGMRTDTQYF.

The rearrangement joins TRBV7-2 to TRBJ2-1, with D unclear. Trimming took 3 bases from V and 9 from J, leaving 6 bases between them. The V gene's germline CDR1 is SGHTA and CDR2 FQGNSA. This CDR3 is built from 11 residues. The DNA for the CDR3 is TGTGCCAGCAGCTTGGTGAGTGAGCAGTTCTTC. It specifies CASSLVSEQFF.

The gene calls are TRBV5-1 and TRBJ2-1, with TRBD2 matching over 8 bases. The CDR3 length is 17 residues. Trimming removed 4 bases from V and 4 bases from J; junction bases left unmatched: 13. The germline V gene has CDR1 SGHRS and CDR2 YFSETQ. CDR3 in DNA: TGCGCCAGCAGCCCGGAACCCGGGACTAGGAGTTACAATGAGCAGTTCTTC. It yields the protein CASSPEPGTRSYNEQFF.

This chain connects TRBV10-2 to TRBJ2-5, with TRBD1 matching over 8 bases. The CDR3 is made up of 16 amino acids. Looked up from germline, CDR1 is WSHSY and CDR2 is SAAADI. J lost 0 bases, V lost 7 bases, and 10 bases had no gene match. The CDR3 loop is CASTMTGVFDQETQYF. CDR3 bases: TGCGCCAGCACTATGACAGGGGTATTTGACCAAGAGACCCAGTACTTC.

This clone was seen a handful of times. The chain couples TRBV2 to TRBJ2-5, with 10 bases fitting TRBD2. The V and J ends lost 5 bases and 0 bases, in that order; junction bases with no gene match: 12. The CDR3 length is 18 residues. CDR1 is SNHLY, CDR2 FYNNEI, per germline. The CDR3 sequence is CASSLSGGVSTDQETQYF. CDR3 sequence (DNA): TGTGCCAGCAGTCTGAGCGGGGGGGTTTCAACTGACCAAGAGACCCAGTACTTC.

The CDR3 DNA follows: TGTGCCAGCAGCCCTAGCGGAAGCTCCTACAATGAGCAGTTCTTC. It specifies CASSPSGSSYNEQFF. The gene calls are TRBV7-8 and TRBJ2-1; 7 positions agree with TRBD2. Germline V CDR1 and CDR2: SGHVS, FQNEAQ. V shed 5 bases and J 0 bases; nucleotides not matched to a gene: 4. The CDR3 has 15 amino acids.

This rearrangement joins TRBV5-5 to TRBJ1-1; 7 nucleotides agree with TRBD1. CDR3 length: 15 residues. Trimming cost V 4 bases and J 1 base; bases outside gene matches: 7. Germline assignment: CDR1 SGHKS and CDR2 YYEKEE (reference sequence). The CDR3 here is CASSGTGTANTEAFF. As DNA, the CDR3 is TGTGCCAGCAGCGGTACCGGGACAGCGAACACTGAAGCTTTCTTT. The full variable domain, in which reference TRBV5-5 and TRBJ1-1 provide the parts outside the CDR3, is DAGVTQSPTHLIKTRGQQVTLRCSPISGHKSVSWYQQVLGQGPQFIFQYYEKEERGRGNFPDRFSARQFPNYSSELNVNALLLGDSALYLCASSGTGTANTEAFFGQGTRLTVV.

The rearrangement joins TRBV4-3 to TRBJ2-5; no firm D call. The assigned J gene may be wrong: the sequence end matches TRBJ2-7 better. This CDR3 has 14 amino acids. The germline CDR1 and CDR2 sequences are LGHNA and YSLEER. CDR3 coding DNA: TGCGCCAGCAGCCAAAGGAAAGGAGACGACGAGCAGTACTTC. Translation gives CASSQRKGDDEQYF.

DNA for the CDR3: TGTGCCAGCAGGGGAGAGGGGACCCAGTACTTC. Translated: CASRGEGTQYF. The J gene is TRBJ2-5, the V gene TRBV6-6, with a possible D match to TRBD2 (5 bases). The CDR3 has 11 residues. Looked up from germline, CDR1 is MNHNY and CDR2 is SVGAGI (reference sequence). V was cut by 6 bases and J by 7 bases, with 9 bases left in between.

The V call is TRBV12-5, the J call TRBJ2-5; D call uncertain. V shed 6 bases and J shed 6 bases, with 11 bases lying between them. The CDR3 extends over 12 amino acids. Germline V gene data show CDR1 as LGHNT and CDR2 as FRNRAP. The CDR3 protein is CASGGGAQTQYF. For the CDR3, the DNA is TGTGCTAGTGGAGGTGGAGCTCAGACCCAGTACTTC.

This chain's CDR3 is CASSRGSVRPIGYTF. CDR3 DNA sequence: TGTGCCAGCAGCCGGGGATCCGTAAGACCTATCGGCTACACCTTC. The chain couples TRBV6-5 to TRBJ1-2; D remains ambiguous. Germline V CDR1 and CDR2: MNHEY, SVGAGI. With 6 bases removed from V and 8 bases from J, the gap between germline ends came to 22 bases. This CDR3 has 15 amino acids.

This chain uses TRBV9 with TRBJ1-4, with D possibly matching TRBD1 (6 bases). Germline lookup yields CDR1 SGDLS and CDR2 YYNGEE. The germline V and J ends were trimmed by 0 bases and 7 bases, with 10 bases remaining between them. The CDR3 length is 14 residues. The CDR3 is CASSVAQGGEKLFF. The DNA of the CDR3 is TGTGCCAGCAGCGTAGCACAGGGTGGTGAAAAACTGTTTTTT.

The genes are TRBV7-8 and TRBJ1-2; no definite D call. Trimming removed 4 bases at V and 8 bases at J, with 17 bases between. CDR1 SGHVS and CDR2 FQNEAQ come from the germline V gene. This CDR3 has 14 residues. CDR3 coding DNA: TGTGCCAGCAGCTCCGTCGAGGCCTTCAGCGGCTACACCTTC. Protein product: CASSSVEAFSGYTF.